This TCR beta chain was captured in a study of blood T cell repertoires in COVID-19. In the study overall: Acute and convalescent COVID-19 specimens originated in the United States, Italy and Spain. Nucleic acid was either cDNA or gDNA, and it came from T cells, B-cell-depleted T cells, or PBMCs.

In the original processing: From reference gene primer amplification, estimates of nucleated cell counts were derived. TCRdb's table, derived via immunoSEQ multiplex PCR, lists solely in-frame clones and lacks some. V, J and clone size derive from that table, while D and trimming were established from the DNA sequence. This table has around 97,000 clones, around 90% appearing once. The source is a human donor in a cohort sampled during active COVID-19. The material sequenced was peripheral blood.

The CDR3 DNA is TGTGCCAGCAGCCGATGGACAGGGGGAGGGCAGCCCCAGCATTTT. It is translated as CASSRWTGGGQPQHF. The chain is built from TRBV7-6 and TRBJ1-5, with TRBD1 matching 10 bases. From germline, CDR1 is SGHVS and CDR2 FNYEAQ. With 5 bases clipped from V and 7 bases from J, the junction kept 8 bases outside the gene matches. The CDR3 is 15 amino acids.